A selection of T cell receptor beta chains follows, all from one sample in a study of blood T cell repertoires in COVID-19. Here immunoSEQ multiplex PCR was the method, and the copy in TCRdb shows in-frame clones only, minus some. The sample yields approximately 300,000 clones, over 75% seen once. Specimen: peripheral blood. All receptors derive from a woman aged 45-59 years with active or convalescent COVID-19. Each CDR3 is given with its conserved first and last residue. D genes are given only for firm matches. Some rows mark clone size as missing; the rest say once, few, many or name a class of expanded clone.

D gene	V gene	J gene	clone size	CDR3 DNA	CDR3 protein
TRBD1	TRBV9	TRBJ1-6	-	TGTGCCAGCAGCGCCGTAGGGACAGACAATTCACCCCTCCACTTT	CASSAVGTDNSPLHF
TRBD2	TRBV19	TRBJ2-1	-	TGTGCCAGTAGTGCTAGCGGGGGGAGCTCCTACAATGAGCAGTTCTTC	CASSASGGSSYNEQFF
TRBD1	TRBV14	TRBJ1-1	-	TGTGCCAGCAGCCAAGTGACAGGGCAAGACGCTGAAGCTTTCTTT	CASSQVTGQDAEAFF
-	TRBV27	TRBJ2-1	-	TGTGCCAGCAGTGCCGCTAGCAATGAGCAGTTCTTC	CASSAASNEQFF
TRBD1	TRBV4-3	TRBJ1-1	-	TGCGCCAGCAGCCAGTTAGACAGGGGATGGTACACTGAAGCTTTCTTT	CASSQLDRGWYTEAFF
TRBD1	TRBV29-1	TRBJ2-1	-	TGCAGCGTTGAAAAAGGGGGCACTGAGCAGTTCTTC	CSVEKGGTEQFF
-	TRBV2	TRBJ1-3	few	TGTGCCAGCAGTGGCAGGGGCTCTGGAAACACCATATATTTT	CASSGRGSGNTIYF
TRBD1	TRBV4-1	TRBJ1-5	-	TGCGCCAGCAGCCAAGGGAGTTGGACAGGGGTAAATCAGCCCCAGCATTTT	CASSQGSWTGVNQPQHF
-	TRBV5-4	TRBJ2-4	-	TGTGCCAGCAGCTCTCCCCAGGCAGAAAACATTCAGTACTTC	CASSSPQAENIQYF
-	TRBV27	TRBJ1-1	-	TGTGCCAGCAGTTTAGTGACAGGAGCCGGGGCTGAAGCTTTCTTT	CASSLVTGAGAEAFF
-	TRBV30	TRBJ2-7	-	TGTGCCTGGAGTGTTTTTGCAGGGCGCGAGCAGTACTTC	CAWSVFAGREQYF
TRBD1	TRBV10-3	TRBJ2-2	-	TGTGCCCCCCAGGGACAGGGTCCCTCGAGCCTGAACACCGGGGAGCTGTTTTTT	CAPQGQGPSSLNTGELFF
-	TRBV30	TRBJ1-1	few	TGTGCCTGGAGTGTATCCTCGGGCACTGAAGCTTTCTTT	CAWSVSSGTEAFF
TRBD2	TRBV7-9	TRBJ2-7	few	TGTGCCAGCAGCGCAACTAGCGCATACGAGCAGTACTTC	CASSATSAYEQYF
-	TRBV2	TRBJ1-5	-	TGTGCCAGCAGATTCTTAACAGGGACCAATCAGCCCCAGCATTTT	CASRFLTGTNQPQHF
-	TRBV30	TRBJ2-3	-	TGTGCCTGGAGTGTACCGGAGGCCGGCACAGATACGCAGTATTTT	CAWSVPEAGTDTQYF
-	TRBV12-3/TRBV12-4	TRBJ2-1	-	TGTGCCAGCAGTTTTGAGGGGGTGGGTGAGCAGTTCTTC	CASSFEGVGEQFF
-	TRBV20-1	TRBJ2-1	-	TGCAGTGCTAGTAAGGGCGCGGGGGCCGGGGATGAGCAGTTCTTC	CSASKGAGAGDEQFF
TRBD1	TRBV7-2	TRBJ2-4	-	TGTGCCAGCAGCTCGGGACAGATAAATCAGTACTTC	CASSSGQINQYF
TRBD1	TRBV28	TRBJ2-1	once	TGTGCCAGTTCCGACAGGGGGGCGACCTACAATGAGCAGTTCTTC	CASSDRGATYNEQFF
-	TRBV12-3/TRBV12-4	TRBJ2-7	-	TGTGCCAGCAGCCCCGCAAGGGGCTACGAGCAGTACTTC	CASSPARGYEQYF
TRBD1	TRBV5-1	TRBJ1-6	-	TGCGCCAGCAGCACGGACAGGGCCAATTCACCCCTCCACTTT	CASSTDRANSPLHF
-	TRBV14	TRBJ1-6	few	TGTGCCAGCAGCCAAGCCCGGGGAGCTTCACCCCTCCACTTT	CASSQARGASPLHF
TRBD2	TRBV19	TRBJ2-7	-	TGTGCCAGTAAGCGGGCGGGGCTAGCGGGCCACGAGCAGTACTTC	CASKRAGLAGHEQYF
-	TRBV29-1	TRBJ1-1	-	TGCAGCGTTGAGGGGCACCCGAACACTGAAGCTTTCTTT	CSVEGHPNTEAFF
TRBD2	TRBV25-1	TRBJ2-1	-	TGTGCCAGCAGGACCGCTAGCGGCTCCTACAATGAGCAGTTCTTC	CASRTASGSYNEQFF
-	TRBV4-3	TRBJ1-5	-	TGCGCCAGCAGCCAAGATCGGGGTAGCAATCAGCCCCAGCATTTT	CASSQDRGSNQPQHF
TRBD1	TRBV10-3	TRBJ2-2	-	TGTGCCATCAGTGGACAGGGTGTTTTGGCCGGGGAGCTGTTTTTT	CAISGQGVLAGELFF
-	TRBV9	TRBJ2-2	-	TGTGCCAGCAGCGCGAATCCAACCCCGGGGACCGGGGAGCTGTTTTTT	CASSANPTPGTGELFF
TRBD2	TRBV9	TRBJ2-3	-	TGTGCCAGCAGCGTAGGTGGATCGGCGGGACTAGTGGGGAGGCAAACGCAGTATTTT	CASSVGGSAGLVGRQTQYF
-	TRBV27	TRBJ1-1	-	TGTGCCAGCAGTGCCAGACTGATGAACACTGAAGCTTTCTTT	CASSARLMNTEAFF
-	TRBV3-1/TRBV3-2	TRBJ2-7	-	TGTGCCAGCAGCCAAGATCCCGGAGTCGGAGAGCAGTACTTC	CASSQDPGVGEQYF
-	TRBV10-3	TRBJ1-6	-	TGTGCCATCAGTGAGTCGATCCGCCAGCGTAATTCACCCCTCCACTTT	CAISESIRQRNSPLHF
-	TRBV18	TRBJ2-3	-	TGTGCCAGCTCACCACTCCTAGGAGGAAGGAGGGGCACAGATACGCAGTATTTT	CASSPLLGGRRGTDTQYF
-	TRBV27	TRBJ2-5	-	TGTGCCAGCAGTTTAGGTATAGGCAGGGTGTCAGAGACCCAGTACTTC	CASSLGIGRVSETQYF
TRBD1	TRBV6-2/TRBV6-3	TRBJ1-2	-	TGTGCCAGCAGCCAGACAGGGGGCTCCACCTTC	CASSQTGGSTF
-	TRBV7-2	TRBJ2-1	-	TGTGCCAGCAGCTTCCCTCAGTTATGGTATGAGCAGTTCTTC	CASSFPQLWYEQFF
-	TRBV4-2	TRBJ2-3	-	TGTGCCAGCAGCCAAGACCCGGGACTCGGCACAGATACGCAGTATTTT	CASSQDPGLGTDTQYF
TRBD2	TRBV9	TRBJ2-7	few	TGTGCCAGCAGCACCGGAGCGGGGGGCTCCTACGAGCAGTACTTC	CASSTGAGGSYEQYF
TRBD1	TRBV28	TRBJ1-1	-	TGTGCCACCAGAGGAGGGGGACAGGTCGGATTTACTTTCTTT	CATRGGGQVGFTFF
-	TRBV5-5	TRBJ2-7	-	TGTGCCAGCAGCTTGTCAGGGGGGAGATCCTACGAGCAGTACTTC	CASSLSGGRSYEQYF
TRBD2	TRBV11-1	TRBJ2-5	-	TGTGCCAGCTCTGGGGGACTAGCAGCCCAAGAGACCCAGTACTTC	CASSGGLAAQETQYF
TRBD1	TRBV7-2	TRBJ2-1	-	TGTGCCAGCAGCTTGGGACAGGCCTACAATGAGCAGTTCTTC	CASSLGQAYNEQFF
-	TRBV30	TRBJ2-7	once	TGTAGCAGGGCGTTTAGTAGCGAGCAGTACTTC	CSRAFSSEQYF
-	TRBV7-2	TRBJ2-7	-	TGTGCCAGCAGCTTAGGTGGGACACGCTCCTACGAGCAGTACTTC	CASSLGGTRSYEQYF
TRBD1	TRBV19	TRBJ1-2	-	TGTGCCAGTAGTATGGGGACAGGGGATAACTATGGCTACACCTTC	CASSMGTGDNYGYTF
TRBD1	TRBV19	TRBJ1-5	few	TGTGCCAGTAGTAGCCCGGTTGACAGGGGTTATGGCAATCAGCCCCAGCATTTT	CASSSPVDRGYGNQPQHF
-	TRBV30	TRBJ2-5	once	TGTGCCTGGAGTGTTGGGCAGTTGGAGACCCAGTACTTC	CAWSVGQLETQYF
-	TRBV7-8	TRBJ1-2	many	TGTGCCAGCAGCTCGAAACGGGGGGCAGCTAACTATGGCTACACCTTC	CASSSKRGAANYGYTF
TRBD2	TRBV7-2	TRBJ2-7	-	TGTGCCAGCAGCTTCGGGACTAGCGGAGTCTACGAGCAGTACTTC	CASSFGTSGVYEQYF
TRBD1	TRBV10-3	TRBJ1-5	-	TGTGCCATCAGCTCCGGGACAGATCAGCCCCAGCATTTT	CAISSGTDQPQHF
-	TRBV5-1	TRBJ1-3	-	TGCGCCAGCAGCTTGGTACAGGCGAGCTCTGGAAACACCATATATTTT	CASSLVQASSGNTIYF
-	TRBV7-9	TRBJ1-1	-	TGTGCCAGCAGCTTAGACCTGGTAGCTGAAGCTTTCTTT	CASSLDLVAEAFF
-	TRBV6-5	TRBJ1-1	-	TGTGCCAGCAGTTCCGGTAAATCGAACACTGAAGCTTTCTTT	CASSSGKSNTEAFF
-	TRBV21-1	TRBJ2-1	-	TGTGCCAGCAGCAAAACAGTGGCTTCAAAGTACCACAATGAGCAGTTCTTC	CASSKTVASKYHNEQFF
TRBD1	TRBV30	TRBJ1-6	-	TGTGCCTGGAGCGAGGGACAGGGGAGAGAGTCACCCCTCCACTTT	CAWSEGQGRESPLHF
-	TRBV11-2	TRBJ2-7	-	TGTGCCAGCAGCTTTGCAGGGCCCTACGAGCAGTACTTC	CASSFAGPYEQYF
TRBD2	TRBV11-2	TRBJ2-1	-	TGTGCCAGCAGCTTGGGACTAGCGGGAGCTTACAATGAGCAGTTCTTC	CASSLGLAGAYNEQFF